A selection of T cell receptor beta chains follows, all from one sample in a study of CD8 T cells in ankylosing spondylitis. TCRdb re-called the 5' RACE reads with MiXCR, one entry per CDR3 protein. Of nearly 250,000 distinct CDR3 sequences in the sample, 30% to 40% were seen once. Sequencing input: blood, either unsorted or a sorted T cell fraction (not recorded which). The receptor set was obtained from a male donor with ankylosing spondylitis or in good health (not recorded which). Each CDR3 is given with its conserved first and last residue. Each record gives: J gene, D gene, clone size, V gene, CDR3 DNA, CDR3 protein. A D gene is named only where the DNA matches it firmly. A row's size may be missing; if present it is once, few, many or a size class.

>TRBJ1-5|TRBD1|.|TRBV5-1
TGCGCCAGCAGCCCGACAGGGGGCCCTCAGCCCCAGCATTTT
CASSPTGGPQPQHF
>TRBJ2-1|TRBD1|few|TRBV9
TGTGCCAGCAGCGTAGGGTGGGACAGATCATTTGAGCAGTTCTTC
CASSVGWDRSFEQFF
>TRBJ2-1|TRBD1|.|TRBV5-1
TGCGCCAGCAGCTTGGGGGACGGGACAGACTACTCCTACAATGAGCAGTTCTTC
CASSLGDGTDYSYNEQFF
>TRBJ2-3|.|.|TRBV12-2
TGTGCAAGTCGCTTAGAGACCTTAGCCTCTACAGATACGCAGTATTTT
CASRLETLASTDTQYF
>TRBJ2-1|TRBD2|.|TRBV12-3/TRBV12-4
TGTGCCAGCGGGGGGGGTGAGCAGTTCTTC
CASGGGEQFF
>TRBJ2-3|.|few|TRBV3-1
TGTGCCAGCAGCCAGCTGCCCATGGATACGCAGTATTTT
CASSQLPMDTQYF
>TRBJ2-5|.|.|TRBV15
TGTGCCACCAGCAGAGACAGGGCCCAAGAGACCCAGTACTTC
CATSRDRAQETQYF
>TRBJ1-5|.|few|TRBV6-5
TGTGCCAGCAGTTACTCGAAGTGGCAGCCCCAGCATTTT
CASSYSKWQPQHF
>TRBJ2-7|.|.|TRBV20-1
TGCAGCACCGCACGGGACTGGACCTACGAGCAGTACTTC
CSTARDWTYEQYF
>TRBJ2-1|TRBD2|.|TRBV20-1
TGCAGTGCCCCCACTAGCGGAAATGAGCAGTTCTTC
CSAPTSGNEQFF
>TRBJ1-2|.|.|TRBV5-1
TGCGCCAGCAGCTTGGCACCCGGGACTCCAACGGGAGGCTACACCTTC
CASSLAPGTPTGGYTF
>TRBJ2-1|TRBD2|.|TRBV15
TGTGCCACCAGCAGAGATCCCCTCTCTAGCGGGGGCCCCCGGAGGCATGAGCAGTTCTTC
CATSRDPLSSGGPRRHEQFF
>TRBJ2-7|.|.|TRBV5-1
TGCGCCAGCAGCTTGGCCATTGGCAAGACCTACGAGCAGTACTTC
CASSLAIGKTYEQYF
>TRBJ1-2|TRBD1|.|TRBV6-1
TGTGCCAGCAGCCGCTCGACAGGGGGCCGGTATGGCTACACCTTC
CASSRSTGGRYGYTF
>TRBJ1-5|.|.|TRBV6-5
TGTGCCAGCAGTTACGGAGGGGCTAGTGGGGCCCAGCATTTT
CASSYGGASGAQHF
>TRBJ2-7|.|.|TRBV7-6
TGTGCCAGCAGCCACCTTTTGACCGAGGAGCAGTACTTC
CASSHLLTEEQYF
>TRBJ1-1|.|few|TRBV20-1
TGCAGTGCTAGAGAGTCGGGGACGGACACTGAAGCTTTCTTT
CSARESGTDTEAFF
>TRBJ2-7|.|.|TRBV20-1
TGCAGTGCAACGCTGGGGGGGCAATACGAGCAGTACTTC
CSATLGGQYEQYF
>TRBJ2-1|TRBD2|.|TRBV3-1
TGTGCCAGCAGCCGTAAGCTAGCGGGGAGCTCCTACAATGAGCAGTTCTTC
CASSRKLAGSSYNEQFF
>TRBJ2-5|.|.|TRBV4-2
TGTGCCAGCAGCCAAGGAAATAGAGGGGACCAAGAGACCCAGTACTTC
CASSQGNRGDQETQYF
>TRBJ2-1|.|.|TRBV5-1
TGCGCCAGCAGCTTGTCGAGGGATGGCTACAATGAGCAGTTCTTC
CASSLSRDGYNEQFF
>TRBJ2-1|.|.|TRBV29-1
TGCAGCGCTAGAACACTCGACAATGAGCAGTTCTTC
CSARTLDNEQFF
>TRBJ1-1|.|.|TRBV12-3/TRBV12-4
TGTGCCAGCTCTTCTAACCTTCGGATGAACACTGAAGCTTTCTTT
CASSSNLRMNTEAFF
>TRBJ2-5|TRBD1|.|TRBV12-3/TRBV12-4
TGTGCCAGCAGCCCTTTTGGGACAGCGAAAGAGACCCAGTACTTC
CASSPFGTAKETQYF
>TRBJ1-2|TRBD1|.|TRBV5-1
TGCGCCAGCAGAAACTCACAGGGGACCCTGATGGATGGCTACACCTTC
CASRNSQGTLMDGYTF
>TRBJ2-1|.|.|TRBV6-2/TRBV6-3
TGTGCCAGCAGGTACGGTGGGCCCTACAATGAGCAGTTCTTC
CASRYGGPYNEQFF
>TRBJ2-1|TRBD1|few|TRBV28
TGTGCCAGCAGTCGTAACAGGGGGCGAACCTACAATGAGCAGTTCTTC
CASSRNRGRTYNEQFF
>TRBJ1-1|.|.|TRBV2
TGTGCCAGCAGTCCCGCGCTTAACACTGAAGCTTTCTTT
CASSPALNTEAFF
>TRBJ1-1|.|few|TRBV7-2
TGTGCCAGCAGCTTAAACCGATATCAAGCTTTCTTT
CASSLNRYQAFF
>TRBJ2-5|.|.|TRBV7-9
TGTGCCAGCAGCTTAACGAGGGCGGAGACCCAGTACTTC
CASSLTRAETQYF
>TRBJ2-5|.|.|TRBV20-1
TGCAGTCCTCTCTGGGGTCTGGGACAAGAGACCCAGTACTTC
CSPLWGLGQETQYF
>TRBJ1-5|TRBD1|few|TRBV6-1
TGTGCCAGCAGTCAGACAGGGGTGGGGGATCAGCCCCAGCATTTT
CASSQTGVGDQPQHF
>TRBJ2-5|.|few|TRBV7-9
TGTGCCAGCAGCTCGTACCAAGAGACCCAGTACTTC
CASSSYQETQYF
>TRBJ2-5|.|.|TRBV20-1
TGCAGTGCTACCTTGACAGGACAAGAGACCCAGTACTTC
CSATLTGQETQYF
>TRBJ2-1|TRBD2|.|TRBV7-9
TGTGCCACCAGCGCCCCGTTTAGCGGGGGGGCCTCGGATGAGCAGTTCTTC
CATSAPFSGGASDEQFF
>TRBJ1-4|TRBD1|.|TRBV15
TGTGCCACCAGCAGGGAGGGGGCGCAGACTGAAAAACTGTTTTTT
CATSREGAQTEKLFF
>TRBJ2-7|.|few|TRBV6-5
TGTGCCAGCAGTTCGGAATATCGAGGGCCCTACGAGCAGTACTTC
CASSSEYRGPYEQYF
>TRBJ2-3|TRBD2|few|TRBV29-1
TGCAGCGTTGAATCGGCTAGCGGGGTAGTTCAGTATTTT
CSVESASGVVQYF
>TRBJ2-2|TRBD1|.|TRBV14
TGTGCCAGCAGGCGTACGGGACAGCACACCGGGGAGCTGTTTTTT
CASRRTGQHTGELFF
>TRBJ1-1|TRBD1|.|TRBV10-2
TGCGCCACCAGACAAGAGGGGGCTATGAACACTGAAGCTTTCTTT
CATRQEGAMNTEAFF
>TRBJ1-2|.|few|TRBV6-5
TGTGCCAGCAGTTACGATGGAGGCTATGGCTACACCTTC
CASSYDGGYGYTF
>TRBJ2-7|.|.|TRBV6-2/TRBV6-3
TGTGCCAGCAGGGGCACGCAGAACTACGAGCAGTACTTC
CASRGTQNYEQYF
>TRBJ2-1|.|few|TRBV20-1
TGCAGTGCTAGAGGAATGTCGGGACAACGGAGGTCCTACAATGAGCAGTTCTTC
CSARGMSGQRRSYNEQFF
>TRBJ2-1|TRBD2|.|TRBV20-1
TGCAGTGCTGCCCACACTAGCGGGGCTTACAATGAGCAGTTCTTC
CSAAHTSGAYNEQFF
>TRBJ2-7|TRBD1|.|TRBV6-1
TGTGCCAGCAGACCGGGACAGGGATCCTACGAGCAGTACTTC
CASRPGQGSYEQYF